This paragraph reports one T cell receptor (beta chain). The data are from a study of blood T cell repertoires in COVID-19. Overall study context: Samples came from the United States, Italy and Spain, spanning acute and convalescent COVID-19. The cDNA or gDNA used as material had been derived from T cells, B-cell-depleted T cells, or PBMCs.

Germline trimming cut 6 bases from V and 17 bases from J; bases unmatched to any gene: 9. Germline assignment: CDR1 MNHEY and CDR2 SVGEGT. The CDR3 totals 11 residues. In the original processing: Reference gene primer amplification gave nucleated cell count estimates. Sequenced by immunoSEQ multiplex PCR; TCRdb stores in-frame clones only, minus some. V, J and clone size are those of that table, while D and trimming were read from the DNA. The sample contains 120,000 or so clones, about 80% of which appear only once. This receptor was identified in a human donor in a cohort sampled during active COVID-19. Sample: peripheral blood. This chain joins TRBV6-2 or TRBV6-3 and TRBJ1-4; 7 nucleotides match TRBD1. The CDR3 loop reads CASSQTGQPFF. CDR3 DNA: TGTGCCAGCAGCCAAACGGGACAGCCCTTTTTT.